The clone carrying this T cell receptor (beta chain) was counted between two and nine times. The data derive from a study of beta chain features in type 1 diabetes. Expressed TCRB transcripts were sequenced because the entire RNA isolate underwent reverse transcription. The protocol was immunoSEQ multiplex PCR, while the TCRdb copy is restricted to in-frame clones and leaves out a portion. The table shows 300,000 to 400,000 clones, with 10% to 15% occurring only once. Sequenced: naive CD4+ T cells from blood. This clonotype was sampled from a man aged 18 to 29 in good health.

CDR3 sequence: CAWSGQGSGNEQFF. Here the CDR3 DNA reads TGTGCCTGGAGTGGACAGGGTTCAGGCAATGAGCAGTTCTTC. The chain links TRBV30 to TRBJ2-1; 7 nucleotides align to TRBD1. Trimming took 1 base from V and 6 from J; bases not matched to a gene: 6. The CDR3 sequence is 14 residues long. The germline V gene encodes CDR1 GTSNPN and CDR2 SVGIG (reference sequence).